This T cell receptor beta chain stems from a study of T-cell memory formation after mild COVID-19. In this sample, this clonotype turned up a few times. Germline loops: CDR1 DFQATT, CDR2 SNEGSKA (reference sequence). The CDR3 has 12 residues. With 3 bases removed from V and 8 bases from J, the gap between germline ends came to 13 bases. TCRdb ran MiXCR on the 5' RACE reads and lists one entry per CDR3 protein. The sample has a few hundred thousand distinct CDR3 sequences; 15% are singletons. The chain carries TRBV20-1 and TRBJ1-1, with D possibly TRBD1 on 5 matching bases. Sequenced: PBMCs or a T cell subset sorted from them (not recorded which). The TCR comes from a man aged 18 to 29 who had mild COVID-19 (a few samples of this study predate the infection). Cell type and time point are not known. This CDR3 is CSASRGVVEAFF. As DNA, the CDR3 is TGCAGTGCTAGTCGGGGGGTTGTGGAAGCTTTCTTT.